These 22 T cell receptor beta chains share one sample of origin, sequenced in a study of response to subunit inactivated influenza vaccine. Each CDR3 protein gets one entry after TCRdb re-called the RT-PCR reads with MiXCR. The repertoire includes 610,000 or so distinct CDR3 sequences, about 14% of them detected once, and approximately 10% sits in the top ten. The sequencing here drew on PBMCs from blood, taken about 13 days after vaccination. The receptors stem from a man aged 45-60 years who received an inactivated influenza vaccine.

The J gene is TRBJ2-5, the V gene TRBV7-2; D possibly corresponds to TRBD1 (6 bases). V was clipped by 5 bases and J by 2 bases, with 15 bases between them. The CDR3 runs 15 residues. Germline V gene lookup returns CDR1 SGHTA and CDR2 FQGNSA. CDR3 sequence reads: CASSTRYGQQETQYF. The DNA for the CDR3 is TGTGCCAGCAGCACGCGGTACGGACAGCAAGAGACCCAGTACTTC.

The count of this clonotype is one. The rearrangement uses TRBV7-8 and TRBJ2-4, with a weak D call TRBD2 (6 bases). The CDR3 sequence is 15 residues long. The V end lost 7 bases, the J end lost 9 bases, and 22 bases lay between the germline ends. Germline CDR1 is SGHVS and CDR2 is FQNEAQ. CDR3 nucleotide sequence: TGTGCCAGCATCAAAGGGGCAGGACTGGGAGGCATTCAGTACTTC. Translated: CASIKGAGLGGIQYF.

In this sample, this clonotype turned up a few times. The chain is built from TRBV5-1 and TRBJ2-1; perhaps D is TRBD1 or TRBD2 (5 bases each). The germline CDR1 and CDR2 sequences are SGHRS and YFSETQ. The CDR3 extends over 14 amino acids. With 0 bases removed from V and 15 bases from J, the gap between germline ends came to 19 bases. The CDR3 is CASSLEGDDVLGFF. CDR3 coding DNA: TGCGCCAGCAGCTTGGAAGGGGACGATGTCCTTGGGTTCTTC.

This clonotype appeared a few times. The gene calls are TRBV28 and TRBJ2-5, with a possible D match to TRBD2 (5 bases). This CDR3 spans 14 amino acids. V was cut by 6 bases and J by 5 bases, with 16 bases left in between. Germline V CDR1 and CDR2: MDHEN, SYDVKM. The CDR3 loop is CASSSPGLPETQYF. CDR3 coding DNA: TGTGCCAGCAGCAGCCCGGGGTTGCCGGAGACCCAGTACTTC. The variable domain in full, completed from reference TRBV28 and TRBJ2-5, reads DVKVTQSSRYLVKRTGEKVFLECVQDMDHENMFWYRQDPGLGLRLIYFSYDVKMKEKGDIPEGYSVSREKKERFSLILESASTNQTSMYLCASSSPGLPETQYFGPGTRLLVL.

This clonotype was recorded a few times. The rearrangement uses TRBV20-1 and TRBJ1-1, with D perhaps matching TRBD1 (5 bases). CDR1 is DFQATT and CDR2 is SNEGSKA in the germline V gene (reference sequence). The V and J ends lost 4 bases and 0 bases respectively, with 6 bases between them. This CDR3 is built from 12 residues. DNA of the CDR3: TGCAGTGCTAAACAGGTGAACACTGAAGCTTTCTTT. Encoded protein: CSAKQVNTEAFF.

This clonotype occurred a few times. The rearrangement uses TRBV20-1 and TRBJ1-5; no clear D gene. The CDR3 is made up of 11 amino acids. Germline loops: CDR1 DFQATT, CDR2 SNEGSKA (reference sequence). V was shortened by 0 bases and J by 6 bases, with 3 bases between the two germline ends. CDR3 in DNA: TGCAGTGCTAGAGAGCTTCAGCCCCAGCATTTT. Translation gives CSARELQPQHF.

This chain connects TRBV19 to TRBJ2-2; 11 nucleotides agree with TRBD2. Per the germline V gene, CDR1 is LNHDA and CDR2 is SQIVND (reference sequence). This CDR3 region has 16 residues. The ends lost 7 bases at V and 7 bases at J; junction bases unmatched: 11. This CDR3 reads CASTRGLAVLSGELFF. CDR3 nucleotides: TGTGCCAGTACCCGGGGACTAGCGGTTCTAAGCGGGGAGCTGTTTTTT. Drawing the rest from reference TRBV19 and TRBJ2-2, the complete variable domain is DGGITQSPKYLFRKEGQNVTLSCEQNLNHDAMYWYRQDPGQGLRLIYYSQIVNDFQKGDIAEGYSVSREKKESFPLTVTSAQKNPTAFYLCASTRGLAVLSGELFFGEGSRLTVL.

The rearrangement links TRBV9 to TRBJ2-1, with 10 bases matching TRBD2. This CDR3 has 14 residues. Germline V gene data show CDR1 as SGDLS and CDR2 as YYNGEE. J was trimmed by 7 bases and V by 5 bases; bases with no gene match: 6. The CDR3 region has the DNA TGTGCCAGCAGGGGAGCGGGGGGGCATAATGAGCAGTTCTTC. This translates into CASRGAGGHNEQFF.

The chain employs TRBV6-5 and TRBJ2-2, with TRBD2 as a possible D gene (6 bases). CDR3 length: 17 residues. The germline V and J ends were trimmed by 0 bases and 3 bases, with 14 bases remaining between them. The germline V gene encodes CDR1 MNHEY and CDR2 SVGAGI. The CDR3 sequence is CASSYSWRGDYTGELFF. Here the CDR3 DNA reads TGTGCCAGCAGTTACTCATGGCGGGGAGATTACACCGGGGAGCTGTTTTTT.

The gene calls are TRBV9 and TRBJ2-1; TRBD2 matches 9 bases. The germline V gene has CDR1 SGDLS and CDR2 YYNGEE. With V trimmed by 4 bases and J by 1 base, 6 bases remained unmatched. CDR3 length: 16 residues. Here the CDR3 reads CASSIGTSRSYNEQFF. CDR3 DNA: TGTGCCAGCAGCATAGGGACTAGCAGATCCTACAATGAGCAGTTCTTC.

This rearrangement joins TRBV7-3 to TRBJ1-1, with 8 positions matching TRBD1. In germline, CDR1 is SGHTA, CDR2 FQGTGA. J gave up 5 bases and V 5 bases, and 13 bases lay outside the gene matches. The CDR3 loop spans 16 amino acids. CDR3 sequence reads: CASSPAGTGGLTEAFF. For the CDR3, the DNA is TGTGCCAGCAGCCCAGCCGGGACAGGAGGACTAACTGAAGCTTTCTTT.

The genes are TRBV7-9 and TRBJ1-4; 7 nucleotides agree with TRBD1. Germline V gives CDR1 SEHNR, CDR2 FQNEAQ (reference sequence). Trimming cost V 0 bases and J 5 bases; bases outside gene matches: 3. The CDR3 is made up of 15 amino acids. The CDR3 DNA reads TGTGCCAGCAGCTTAGCAGGGGGCCCGAATGAAAAACTGTTTTTT. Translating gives CASSLAGGPNEKLFF.

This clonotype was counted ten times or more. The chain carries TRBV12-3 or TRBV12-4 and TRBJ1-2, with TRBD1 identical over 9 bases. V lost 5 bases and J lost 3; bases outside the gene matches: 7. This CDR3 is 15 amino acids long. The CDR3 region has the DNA TGTGCCAGCAGTCACGGGACAGGGAGTGACTATGGCTACACCTTC. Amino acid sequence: CASSHGTGSDYGYTF.

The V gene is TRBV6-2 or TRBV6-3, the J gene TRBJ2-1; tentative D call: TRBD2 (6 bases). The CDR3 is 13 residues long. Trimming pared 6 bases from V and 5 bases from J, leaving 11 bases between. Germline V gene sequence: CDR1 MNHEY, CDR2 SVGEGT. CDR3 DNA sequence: TGTGCCAGCAGCTCCCGGAGGGACAATGAGCAGTTCTTC. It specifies CASSSRRDNEQFF.

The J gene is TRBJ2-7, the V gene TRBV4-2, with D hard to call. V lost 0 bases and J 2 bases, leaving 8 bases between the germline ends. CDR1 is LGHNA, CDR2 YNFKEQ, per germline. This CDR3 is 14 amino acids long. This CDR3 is CASSQDRATYEQYF. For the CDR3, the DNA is TGTGCCAGCAGCCAAGATCGAGCGACCTACGAGCAGTACTTC.

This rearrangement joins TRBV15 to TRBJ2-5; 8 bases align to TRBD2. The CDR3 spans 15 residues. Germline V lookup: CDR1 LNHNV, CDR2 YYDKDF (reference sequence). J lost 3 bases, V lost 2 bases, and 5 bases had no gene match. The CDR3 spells CATSRSNGGEETQYF. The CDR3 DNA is TGTGCCACCAGCAGAAGCAACGGGGGGGAAGAGACCCAGTACTTC.

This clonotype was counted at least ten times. CDR3 sequence: CASSSVRDFNTGELFF. In DNA form, the CDR3 reads TGCGCCAGCAGCTCGGTCCGGGACTTTAACACCGGGGAGCTGTTTTTT. The rearrangement links TRBV5-1 to TRBJ2-2; D is perhaps TRBD2 (6 bases). The CDR3 sequence is 16 residues long. The V gene's germline CDR1 is SGHRS and CDR2 YFSETQ. V dropped 3 bases and J dropped 2 bases, with 14 bases sitting between them.

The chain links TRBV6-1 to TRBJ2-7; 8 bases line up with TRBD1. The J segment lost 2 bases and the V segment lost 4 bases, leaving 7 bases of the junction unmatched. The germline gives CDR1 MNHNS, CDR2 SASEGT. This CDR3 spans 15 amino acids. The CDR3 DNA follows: TGTGCCAGCAGTGGCCGGGACAGGAAAGCCTACGAGCAGTACTTC. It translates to CASSGRDRKAYEQYF.

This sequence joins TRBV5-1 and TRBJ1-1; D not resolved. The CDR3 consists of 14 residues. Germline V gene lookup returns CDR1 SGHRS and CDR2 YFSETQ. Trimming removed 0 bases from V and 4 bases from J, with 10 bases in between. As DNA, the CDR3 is TGCGCCAGCAGCTTGGGCAGTTTAGGCACTGAAGCTTTCTTT. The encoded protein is CASSLGSLGTEAFF.

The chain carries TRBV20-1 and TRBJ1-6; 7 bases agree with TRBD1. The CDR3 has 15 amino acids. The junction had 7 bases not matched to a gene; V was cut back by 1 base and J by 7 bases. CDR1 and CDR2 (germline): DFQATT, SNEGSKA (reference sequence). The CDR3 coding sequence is TGCAGTGCTAGAGGAGGGGACAGACTAAATTCACCCCTCCACTTT. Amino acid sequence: CSARGGDRLNSPLHF.

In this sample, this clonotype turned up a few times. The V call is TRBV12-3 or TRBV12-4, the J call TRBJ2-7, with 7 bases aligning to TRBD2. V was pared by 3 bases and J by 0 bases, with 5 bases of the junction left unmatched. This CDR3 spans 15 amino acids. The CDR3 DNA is TGTGCCAGCAGTTTCGGCGGGGGTCACTCCTACGAGCAGTACTTC. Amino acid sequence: CASSFGGGHSYEQYF.

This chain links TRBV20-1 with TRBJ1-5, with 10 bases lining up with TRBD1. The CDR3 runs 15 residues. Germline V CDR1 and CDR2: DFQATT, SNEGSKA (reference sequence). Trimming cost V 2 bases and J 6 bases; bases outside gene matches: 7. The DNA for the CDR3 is TGCAGTGCTAGATATGGGACAGGGGCCCGTCAGCCCCAGCATTTT. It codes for CSARYGTGARQPQHF.